This TCR beta chain originates from a study of T cell responses to AZD1222 COVID-19 vaccine. Overall study: It was second doses at about 4 or about 12 weeks that were pooled. Findings and caveats of the study: CD4 TCRs linked to vaccination spanned spike, dominating at 160-218 and 743-854. Receipt of two AZD1222 doses was followed by a rise in Spike-specific TCR breadth and depth.

This CDR3 is built from 13 residues. V was clipped by 5 bases and J by 9 bases, with 14 bases between them. The protocol was immunoSEQ multiplex PCR, while the TCRdb copy is restricted to in-frame clones and leaves out a portion. Of fewer than 100,000 clones detected, around 87% appear once; the ten largest clones hold about 8.4%. Concerning this clone itself: What it binds is unknown.

The starting material was peripheral blood, obtained on day 0 of AZD1222 vaccination. The chain recombines TRBV12-3 or TRBV12-4 with TRBJ1-3, with D hard to call. This receptor was identified in an adult in good health. The DNA of the CDR3 is TGTGCCAGCAGTCTAGAGGCTCGGGTCACCATATATTTT. It yields the protein CASSLEARVTIYF.